This TCR beta chain was captured in a study of PD-L1 blockade in urothelial cancer. The method was immunoSEQ multiplex PCR; TCRdb's version includes in-frame clones alone and lacks a portion of them. The repertoire holds 70,000 or so clones, about nine tenths seen once, with 4.5% in the top ten. Specified time point: pretreatment peripheral blood. The sample was PBMCs, taken around atezolizumab (anti-PD-L1) treatment. This TCR was sampled from a man between 65 and 85 years old with urothelial cancer.

In nucleotides, the CDR3 is TGTGCCAGTACAGGGTTCTACGAGCAGTACTTC. This sequence encodes CASTGFYEQYF. The chain recombines TRBV28 with TRBJ2-7, with D tentatively TRBD1 (6 bases). Deletions cut 9 bases from V and 3 bases from J, with 9 bases between. CDR3 length: 11 amino acids. CDR1 and CDR2 from the germline V gene are MDHEN and SYDVKM.